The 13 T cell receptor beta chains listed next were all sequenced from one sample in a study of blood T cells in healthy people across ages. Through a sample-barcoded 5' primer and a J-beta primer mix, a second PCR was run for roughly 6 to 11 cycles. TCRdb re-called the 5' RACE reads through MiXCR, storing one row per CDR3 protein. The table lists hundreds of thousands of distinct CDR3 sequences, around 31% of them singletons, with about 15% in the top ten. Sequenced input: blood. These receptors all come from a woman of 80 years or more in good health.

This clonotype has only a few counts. DNA for the CDR3: TGTGCCAGCTCACCACCTTTCAAGTACGAGCAGTACTTC. It encodes CASSPPFKYEQYF. The rearrangement joins TRBV18 to TRBJ2-7; D is unresolved. Germline V gene data show CDR1 as KGHSH and CDR2 as LQKENI. Trimming shortened V by 0 bases and J by 4 bases, and 7 bases separated the two germline ends. The CDR3 is made up of 13 amino acids.

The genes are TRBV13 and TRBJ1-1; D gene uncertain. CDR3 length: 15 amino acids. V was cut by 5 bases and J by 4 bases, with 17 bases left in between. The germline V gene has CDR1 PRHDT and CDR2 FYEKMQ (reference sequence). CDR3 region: CASSHLDPAGTEAFF. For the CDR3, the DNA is TGTGCCAGCAGCCACCTCGACCCGGCGGGCACTGAAGCTTTCTTT. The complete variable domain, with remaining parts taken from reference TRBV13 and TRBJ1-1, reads AAGVIQSPRHLIKEKRETATLKCYPIPRHDTVYWYQQGPGQDPQFLISFYEKMQSDKGSIPDRFSAQQFSDYHSELNMSSLELGDSALYFCASSHLDPAGTEAFFGQGTRLTVV.

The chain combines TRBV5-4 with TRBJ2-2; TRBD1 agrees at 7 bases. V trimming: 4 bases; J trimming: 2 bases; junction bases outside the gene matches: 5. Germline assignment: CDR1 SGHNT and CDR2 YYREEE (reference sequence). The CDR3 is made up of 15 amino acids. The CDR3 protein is CASSPTGFNTGELFF. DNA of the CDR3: TGTGCCAGCAGCCCGACAGGGTTCAACACCGGGGAGCTGTTTTTT.

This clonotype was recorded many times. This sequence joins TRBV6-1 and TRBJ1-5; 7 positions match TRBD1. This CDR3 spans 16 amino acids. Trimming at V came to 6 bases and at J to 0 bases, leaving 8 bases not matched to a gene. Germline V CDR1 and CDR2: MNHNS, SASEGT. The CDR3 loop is CASSIGTAPSNQPQHF. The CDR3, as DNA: TGTGCCAGCAGCATAGGGACAGCTCCTAGCAATCAGCCCCAGCATTTT.

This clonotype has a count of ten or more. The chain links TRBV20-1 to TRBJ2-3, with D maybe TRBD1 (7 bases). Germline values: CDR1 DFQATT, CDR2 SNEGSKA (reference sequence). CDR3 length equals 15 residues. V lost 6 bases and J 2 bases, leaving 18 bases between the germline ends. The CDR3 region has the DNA TGCAGTGCAGAAACGGCAGGGGGGAACACAGATACGCAGTATTTT. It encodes CSAETAGGNTDTQYF.

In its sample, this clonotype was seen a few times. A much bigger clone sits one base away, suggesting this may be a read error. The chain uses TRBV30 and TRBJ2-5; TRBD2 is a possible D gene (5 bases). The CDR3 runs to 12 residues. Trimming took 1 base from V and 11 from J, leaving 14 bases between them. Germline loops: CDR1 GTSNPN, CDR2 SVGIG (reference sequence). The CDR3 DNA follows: TGTGCCTGGAGTGGACTAACGGTTGAGCAGTACTTC. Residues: CAWSGLTVEQYF. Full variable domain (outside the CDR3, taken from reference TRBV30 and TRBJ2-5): SQTIHQWPATLVQPVGSPLSLECTVEGTSNPNLYWYRQAAGRGLQLLFYSVGIGQISSEVPQNLSASRPQDRQFILSSKKLLLSDSGFYLCAWSGLTVEQYFGPGTRLLVL.

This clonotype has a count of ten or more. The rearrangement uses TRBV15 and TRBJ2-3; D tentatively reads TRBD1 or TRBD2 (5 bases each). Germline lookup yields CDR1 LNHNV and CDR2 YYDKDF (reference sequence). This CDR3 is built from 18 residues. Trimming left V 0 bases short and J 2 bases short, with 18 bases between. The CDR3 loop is CATSRDWGSHPHTDTQYF. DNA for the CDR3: TGTGCCACCAGCAGAGATTGGGGGTCCCATCCACACACAGATACGCAGTATTTT.

The CDR3 DNA reads as TGTGCCAGCAGCCCCGAAGGCGCCCGAGCTTTCTTT. It codes for CASSPEGARAFF. This rearrangement joins TRBV11-2 to TRBJ1-1; D not certain. The CDR3 totals 12 residues. V was shortened by 5 bases and J by 10 bases, with 14 bases between the two germline ends. Germline CDR1 reads SGHAT; CDR2 reads FQNNGV.

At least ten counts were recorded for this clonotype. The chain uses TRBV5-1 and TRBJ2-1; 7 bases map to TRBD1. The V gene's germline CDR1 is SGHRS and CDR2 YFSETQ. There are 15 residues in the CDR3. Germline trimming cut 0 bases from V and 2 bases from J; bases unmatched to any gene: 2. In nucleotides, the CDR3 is TGCGCCAGCAGCTTGGTAGGGACAGCCTACAATGAGCAGTTCTTC. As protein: CASSLVGTAYNEQFF.

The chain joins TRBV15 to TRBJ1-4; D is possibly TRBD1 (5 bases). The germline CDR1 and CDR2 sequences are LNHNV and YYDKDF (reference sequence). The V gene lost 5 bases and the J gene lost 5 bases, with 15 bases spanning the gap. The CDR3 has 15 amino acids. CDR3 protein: CATSGAWAGNEKLFF. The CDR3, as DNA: TGTGCCACCAGCGGAGCGTGGGCAGGGAATGAAAAACTGTTTTTT.

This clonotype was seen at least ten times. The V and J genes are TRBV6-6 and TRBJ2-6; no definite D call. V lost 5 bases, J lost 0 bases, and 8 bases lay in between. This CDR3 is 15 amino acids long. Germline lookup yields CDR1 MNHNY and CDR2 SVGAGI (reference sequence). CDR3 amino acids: CASSGRSSGANVLTF. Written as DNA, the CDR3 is TGTGCCAGCAGTGGCAGGTCCTCTGGGGCCAACGTCCTGACTTTC.

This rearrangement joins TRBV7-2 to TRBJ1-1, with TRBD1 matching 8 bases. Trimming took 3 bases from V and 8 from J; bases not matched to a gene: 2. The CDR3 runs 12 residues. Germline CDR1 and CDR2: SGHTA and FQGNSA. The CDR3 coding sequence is TGTGCCAGCAGCTTCCGGACAGGGGAAGCTTTCTTT. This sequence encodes CASSFRTGEAFF.

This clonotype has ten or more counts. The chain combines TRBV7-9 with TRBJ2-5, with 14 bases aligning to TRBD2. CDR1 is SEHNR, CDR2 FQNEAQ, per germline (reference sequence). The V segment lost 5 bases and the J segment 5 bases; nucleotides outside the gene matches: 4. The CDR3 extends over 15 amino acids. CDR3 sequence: CASSPGLAGAETQYF. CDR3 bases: TGTGCCAGCAGCCCGGGACTAGCGGGGGCGGAGACCCAGTACTTC. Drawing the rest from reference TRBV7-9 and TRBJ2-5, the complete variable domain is DTGVSQNPRHKITKRGQNVTFRCDPISEHNRLYWYRQTLGQGPEFLTYFQNEAQLEKSRLLSDRFSAERPKGSFSTLEIQRTEQGDSAMYLCASSPGLAGAETQYFGPGTRLLVL.